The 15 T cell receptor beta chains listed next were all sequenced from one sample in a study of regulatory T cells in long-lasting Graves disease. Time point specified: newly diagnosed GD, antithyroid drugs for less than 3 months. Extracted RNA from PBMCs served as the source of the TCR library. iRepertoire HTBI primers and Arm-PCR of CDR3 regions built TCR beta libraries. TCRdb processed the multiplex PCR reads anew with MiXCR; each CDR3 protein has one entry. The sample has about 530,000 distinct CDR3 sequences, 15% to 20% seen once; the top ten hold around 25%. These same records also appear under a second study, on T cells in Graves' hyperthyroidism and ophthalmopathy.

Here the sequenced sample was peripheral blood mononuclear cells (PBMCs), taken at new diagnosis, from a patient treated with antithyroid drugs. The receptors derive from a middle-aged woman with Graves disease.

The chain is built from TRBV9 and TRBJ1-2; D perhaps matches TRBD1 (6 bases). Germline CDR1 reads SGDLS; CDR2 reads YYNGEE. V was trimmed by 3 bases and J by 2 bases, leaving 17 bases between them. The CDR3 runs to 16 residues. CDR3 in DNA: TGTGCCAGCAGCGCCGGGACCGGGACACTAAACTATGGCTACACCTTC. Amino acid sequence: CASSAGTGTLNYGYTF.

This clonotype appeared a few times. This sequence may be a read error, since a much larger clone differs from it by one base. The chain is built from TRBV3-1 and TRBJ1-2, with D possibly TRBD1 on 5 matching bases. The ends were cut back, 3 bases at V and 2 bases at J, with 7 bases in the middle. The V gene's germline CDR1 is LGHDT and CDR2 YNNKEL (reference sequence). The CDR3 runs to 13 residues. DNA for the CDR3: TGTGCCAGCAGCCAGGACACGAACTATGGCTACACCTTC. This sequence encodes CASSQDTNYGYTF.

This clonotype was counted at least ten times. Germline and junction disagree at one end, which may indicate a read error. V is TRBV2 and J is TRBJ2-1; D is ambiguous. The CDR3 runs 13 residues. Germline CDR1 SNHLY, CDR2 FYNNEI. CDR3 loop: CAGSAHDVGEQFF. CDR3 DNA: TGTGCCGGCAGTGCCCATGACGTGGGTGAGCAGTTCTTC.

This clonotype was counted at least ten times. The CDR3 nucleotides read TGTGCCTCAGGCAGGGACCGGGCCACTGAAGCTTTCTTT. It specifies CASGRDRATEAFF. This chain joins TRBV30 and TRBJ1-1; D might be TRBD1 (5 bases). Trimming cost V 7 bases and J 4 bases, with 16 bases left between them. Germline lookup yields CDR1 GTSNPN and CDR2 SVGIG (reference sequence). The CDR3 contains 13 residues.

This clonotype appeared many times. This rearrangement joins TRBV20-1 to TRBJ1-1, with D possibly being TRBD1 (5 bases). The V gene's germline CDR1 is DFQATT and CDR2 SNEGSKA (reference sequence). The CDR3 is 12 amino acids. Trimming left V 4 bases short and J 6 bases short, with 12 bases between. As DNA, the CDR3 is TGCAGTGCTACGACCCGGGGCCCTGAAGCTTTCTTT. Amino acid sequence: CSATTRGPEAFF.

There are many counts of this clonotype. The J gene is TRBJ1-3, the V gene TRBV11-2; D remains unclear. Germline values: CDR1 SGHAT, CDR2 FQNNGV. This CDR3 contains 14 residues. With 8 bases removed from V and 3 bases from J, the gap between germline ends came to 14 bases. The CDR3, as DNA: TGTGCCAGCTCTCCAGCGGGTGGTGGAAACACCATATATTTT. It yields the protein CASSPAGGGNTIYF.

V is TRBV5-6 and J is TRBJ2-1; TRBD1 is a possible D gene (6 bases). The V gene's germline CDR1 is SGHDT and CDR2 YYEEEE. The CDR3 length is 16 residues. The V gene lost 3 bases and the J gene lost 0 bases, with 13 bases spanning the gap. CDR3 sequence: CASSSTGSNSYNEQFF. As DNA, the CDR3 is TGTGCCAGCAGCTCGACAGGTTCGAACTCCTACAATGAGCAGTTCTTC.

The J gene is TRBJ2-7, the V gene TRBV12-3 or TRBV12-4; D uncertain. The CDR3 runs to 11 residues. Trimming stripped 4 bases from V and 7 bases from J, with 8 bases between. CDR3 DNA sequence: TGTGCCAGCAGTTCCTCTTCTGAGCAGTACTTC. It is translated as CASSSSSEQYF.

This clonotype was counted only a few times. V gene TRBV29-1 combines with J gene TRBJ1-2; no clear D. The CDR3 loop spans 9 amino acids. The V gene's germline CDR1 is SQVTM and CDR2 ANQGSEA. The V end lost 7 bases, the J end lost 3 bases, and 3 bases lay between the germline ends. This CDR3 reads CSGDYGYTF. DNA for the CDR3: TGCAGCGGTGACTATGGCTACACCTTC.

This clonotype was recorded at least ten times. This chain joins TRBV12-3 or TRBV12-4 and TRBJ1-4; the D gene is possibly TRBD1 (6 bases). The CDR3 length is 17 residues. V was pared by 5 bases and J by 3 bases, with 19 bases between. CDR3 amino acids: CASSMTGTLPANEKLFF. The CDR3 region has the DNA TGTGCCAGCAGTATGACAGGCACCCTTCCAGCTAATGAAAAACTGTTTTTT.

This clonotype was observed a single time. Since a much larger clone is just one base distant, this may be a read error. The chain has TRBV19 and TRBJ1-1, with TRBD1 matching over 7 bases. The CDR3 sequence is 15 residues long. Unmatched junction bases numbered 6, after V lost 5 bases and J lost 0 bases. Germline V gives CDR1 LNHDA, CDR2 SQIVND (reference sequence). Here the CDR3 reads CASSPEGQMNTEAFF. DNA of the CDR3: TGTGCCAGTAGTCCAGAGGGACAGATGAACACTGAAGCTTTCTTT. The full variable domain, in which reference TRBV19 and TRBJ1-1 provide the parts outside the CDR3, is DGGITQSPKYLFRKEGQNVTLSCEQNLNHDAMYWYRQDPGQGLRLIYYSQIVNDFQKGDIAEGYSVSREKKESFPLTVTSAQKNPTAFYLCASSPEGQMNTEAFFGQGTRLTVV.

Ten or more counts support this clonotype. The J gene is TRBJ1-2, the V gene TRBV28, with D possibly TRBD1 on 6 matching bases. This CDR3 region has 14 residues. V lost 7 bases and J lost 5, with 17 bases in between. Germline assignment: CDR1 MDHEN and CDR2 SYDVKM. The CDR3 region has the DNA TGTGCCAGCATAACAGGGATGGGGAGATATGGCTACACCTTC. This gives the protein CASITGMGRYGYTF.

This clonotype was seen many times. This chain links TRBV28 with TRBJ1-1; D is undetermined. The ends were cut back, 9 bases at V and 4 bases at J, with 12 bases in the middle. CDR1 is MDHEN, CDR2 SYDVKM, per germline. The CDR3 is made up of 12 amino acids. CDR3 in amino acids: CASLRHPTEAFF. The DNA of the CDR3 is TGTGCCAGTCTCAGGCATCCCACTGAAGCTTTCTTT.

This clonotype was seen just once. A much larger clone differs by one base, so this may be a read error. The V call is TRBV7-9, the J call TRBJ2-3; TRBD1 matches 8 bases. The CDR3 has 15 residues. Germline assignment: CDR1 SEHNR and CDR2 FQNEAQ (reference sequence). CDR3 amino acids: CASSTGQGSTDTHYF. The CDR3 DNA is TGTGCCAGCAGCACCGGACAGGGCAGCACAGATACGCATTATTTT.

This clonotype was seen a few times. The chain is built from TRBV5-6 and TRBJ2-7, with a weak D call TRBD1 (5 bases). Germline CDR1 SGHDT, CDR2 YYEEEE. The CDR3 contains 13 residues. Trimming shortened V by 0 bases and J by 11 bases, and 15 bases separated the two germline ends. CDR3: CASSLAEWGIEYF. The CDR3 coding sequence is TGTGCCAGCAGCTTGGCCGAGTGGGGCATCGAGTACTTC. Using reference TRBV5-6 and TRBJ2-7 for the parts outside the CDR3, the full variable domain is DAGVTQSPTHLIKTRGQQVTLRCSPKSGHDTVSWYQQALGQGPQFIFQYYEEEERQRGNFPDRFSGHQFPNYSSELNVNALLLGDSALYLCASSLAEWGIEYFGPGTRLTVT.